A selection of T cell receptor beta chains follows, all from one sample in a study of identical twins. MiXCR, applied by TCRdb to the 5' RACE reads, yields one record per CDR3 protein. This sample has approximately 490,000 distinct CDR3 sequences, with 20% to 25% found just once. These same records also appear under a second study, on yellow fever vaccine responses in identical twins.

Sequencing input: CD4+ T cells sorted from blood. The receptors shown here come from a woman aged 18-29 years in good health. Both conserved end residues are part of each CDR3. A D gene is named only where the DNA matches it firmly. Only part of the rows carry a size: once, few, many, or a class if the clone is expanded.

clone size,V gene,J gene,D gene,CDR3 protein,CDR3 DNA
few,TRBV5-1,TRBJ1-6,NA,CASSDRFNSPLHF,TGCGCCAGCAGCGACAGGTTTAATTCACCCCTCCACTTT
few,TRBV20-1,TRBJ1-4,NA,CSARGQRTNEKLFF,TGCAGTGCTAGAGGACAAAGAACTAATGAAAAACTGTTTTTT
NA,TRBV14,TRBJ2-1,NA,CASSQGPREQFF,TGTGCCAGCAGCCAGGGGCCGAGGGAGCAGTTCTTC
NA,TRBV28,TRBJ2-7,NA,CASSPKAGTFTYEQYF,TGTGCCAGCAGCCCCAAAGCCGGGACATTCACCTACGAGCAGTACTTC
NA,TRBV28,TRBJ2-7,NA,CATSTSSYEQYF,TGTGCCACCAGCACGAGCTCCTACGAGCAGTACTTC
few,TRBV5-1,TRBJ2-1,NA,CASSLDPPNNEQFF,TGCGCCAGCAGCTTGGACCCGCCTAACAATGAGCAGTTCTTC
few,TRBV6-4,TRBJ2-1,TRBD2,CASSDRGTSGYNEQFF,TGTGCCAGCAGTGACCGGGGGACTAGCGGTTACAATGAGCAGTTCTTC
NA,TRBV24-1,TRBJ1-4,NA,CATSDFERGGSEKLFF,TGTGCCACCAGTGATTTTGAGCGGGGAGGGAGTGAAAAACTGTTTTTT
NA,TRBV10-3,TRBJ2-7,NA,CAISPGPTYEQYF,TGTGCCATCAGTCCGGGGCCTACCTACGAGCAGTACTTC
few,TRBV11-2,TRBJ2-1,NA,CASSLRGFYNEQFF,TGTGCCAGCAGCTTAAGAGGATTCTACAATGAGCAGTTCTTC
once,TRBV7-6,TRBJ2-3,TRBD2,CASSQNVLAGGTDTQYF,TGTGCCAGCAGCCAAAACGTACTAGCGGGGGGCACAGATACGCAGTATTTT
few,TRBV5-1,TRBJ2-2,TRBD1,CASSPKTGGSFTGELFF,TGCGCCAGCAGCCCAAAAACAGGGGGCTCTTTCACCGGGGAGCTGTTTTTT
NA,TRBV5-1,TRBJ2-5,NA,CASSRGKVQETQYF,TGCGCCAGCAGCCGGGGAAAAGTCCAAGAGACCCAGTACTTC
NA,TRBV11-3,TRBJ2-1,NA,CASSRTEVQFF,TGTGCCAGCAGCCGGACTGAGGTACAGTTCTTC
NA,TRBV10-3,TRBJ2-3,NA,CAISGTTQSTDTQYF,TGTGCCATCAGCGGGACCACACAGAGCACAGATACGCAGTATTTT
NA,TRBV3-1,TRBJ1-6,TRBD1,CASSQDPTGGGNSPLHF,TGTGCCAGCAGCCAAGATCCGACAGGGGGTGGCAATTCACCCCTCCACTTT
NA,TRBV12-3/TRBV12-4,TRBJ2-1,NA,CASSRAGAEQFF,TGTGCCAGCAGCCGAGCAGGTGCTGAGCAGTTCTTC
NA,TRBV7-2,TRBJ2-2,TRBD2,CASSITSGGSGELFF,TGTGCCAGCAGCATCACTAGCGGGGGGAGCGGGGAGCTGTTTTTT
few,TRBV10-3,TRBJ2-3,NA,CAISRDGFTDTQYF,TGTGCCATCAGCAGGGACGGATTTACAGATACGCAGTATTTT
NA,TRBV12-5,TRBJ2-1,TRBD2,CASGDTSGIYNEQFF,TGTGCTAGTGGCGACACTAGCGGGATTTACAATGAGCAGTTCTTC
few,TRBV5-1,TRBJ2-1,TRBD2,CASSLWTSGRAVMNEQFF,TGCGCCAGCAGCTTGTGGACTAGCGGGAGGGCCGTAATGAATGAGCAGTTCTTC
NA,TRBV12-3/TRBV12-4,TRBJ1-1,NA,CASSLKHRGHPEAFF,TGTGCCAGCAGTTTAAAACATCGGGGGCACCCTGAAGCTTTCTTT
once,TRBV11-1,TRBJ1-1,NA,CASSLGTHTEAFF,TGTGCCAGCAGCCTGGGGACACACACTGAAGCTTTCTTT
many,TRBV20-1,TRBJ2-5,TRBD1,CSARTGSPETQYF,TGCAGTGCGAGGACAGGGAGCCCAGAGACCCAGTACTTC
NA,TRBV5-6,TRBJ2-5,NA,CASLDRDIQETQYF,TGTGCCAGTCTTGACCGGGACATCCAAGAGACCCAGTACTTC
NA,TRBV4-1,TRBJ2-5,NA,CASSHTVQRETQYF,TGCGCCAGCAGCCATACGGTTCAAAGGGAGACCCAGTACTTC
NA,TRBV7-3,TRBJ2-1,TRBD2,CASSPDPGLAFDEQFF,TGTGCCAGCAGCCCGGATCCGGGACTAGCTTTCGATGAGCAGTTCTTC
NA,TRBV27,TRBJ2-6,NA,CASSLTSWANVLTF,TGTGCCAGCAGTTTAACTAGCTGGGCCAACGTCCTGACTTTC
few,TRBV28,TRBJ1-2,NA,CASSSRDGGANYGYTF,TGTGCCAGCAGTTCACGAGACGGTGGGGCTAACTATGGCTACACCTTC
NA,TRBV2,TRBJ2-1,NA,CASSEGIVSYNEQFF,TGTGCCAGCAGTGAAGGGATCGTCTCCTACAATGAGCAGTTCTTC
few,TRBV12-3/TRBV12-4,TRBJ2-5,TRBD1,CASRGQGLSETQYF,TGTGCCAGCAGGGGACAGGGCCTATCGGAGACCCAGTACTTC
NA,TRBV20-1,TRBJ2-5,NA,CCAREVWRDSQETQYF,TGCTGTGCTAGAGAGGTCTGGCGGGATTCCCAAGAGACCCAGTACTTC
few,TRBV10-3,TRBJ2-1,NA,CFGAYNEQFF,TGTTTTGGGGCCTACAATGAGCAGTTCTTC
few,TRBV18,TRBJ2-2,NA,CASSPPYPGGELFF,TGTGCCAGCTCACCACCGTATCCTGGCGGGGAGCTGTTTTTT
few,TRBV2,TRBJ1-1,TRBD1,CASREQGIRNTEAFF,TGTGCCAGCAGGGAACAGGGGATCAGGAACACTGAAGCTTTCTTT
NA,TRBV28,TRBJ2-7,TRBD1,CASSLVGQASSYEQYF,TGTGCCAGCAGTTTAGTAGGACAGGCCAGCTCCTACGAGCAGTACTTC
NA,TRBV9,TRBJ2-1,NA,CASSVGGSVSYNEQFF,TGTGCCAGCAGCGTAGGTGGGAGCGTGTCCTACAATGAGCAGTTCTTC
few,TRBV3-1,TRBJ1-2,NA,CASSQGGRLEGYTF,TGTGCCAGCAGCCAAGGGGGCAGGCTAGAGGGCTACACCTTC
NA,TRBV15,TRBJ2-7,TRBD2,CATSRENSGSHEQYF,TGTGCCACCAGCAGAGAGAATAGCGGGAGTCACGAGCAGTACTTC
few,TRBV5-1,TRBJ2-3,NA,CASSLGDNTDTQYF,TGCGCCAGCAGCTTGGGTGACAACACAGATACGCAGTATTTT
NA,TRBV12-3/TRBV12-4,TRBJ2-1,NA,CASSPRAEYNEQFF,TGTGCCAGCAGTCCGCGAGCGGAATACAATGAGCAGTTCTTC
few,TRBV29-1,TRBJ2-3,NA,CSVVRGDTQYF,TGCAGCGTTGTGAGGGGAGATACGCAGTATTTT
NA,TRBV25-1,TRBJ2-7,TRBD2,CASSELARLAGGDEQYF,TGTGCCAGCAGTGAATTAGCCCGACTAGCGGGAGGGGACGAGCAGTACTTC
few,TRBV7-2,TRBJ2-5,TRBD2,CASSLAGVGLAGETQYF,TGTGCCAGCAGCTTAGCGGGGGTAGGACTAGCGGGAGAGACCCAGTACTTC
NA,TRBV24-1,TRBJ2-5,NA,CATSDRTRQETQYF,TGTGCCACCAGTGATCGGACACGACAAGAGACCCAGTACTTC